The 17 T cell receptor beta chains given below trace back to one sample, sequenced in a study of cytomegalovirus exposure and HLA in healthy donors. It was with 60 Vbeta and 13 Jbeta primers that the PCR ran. Assay: immunoSEQ multiplex PCR; the TCRdb copy retains only in-frame clones and omits some. The data contain 130,000 or so clones, about 70% of them singletons. The source material was PBMCs. Receptor source: a male donor in good health and CMV-seronegative.

This chain uses TRBV10-3 with TRBJ2-1, with 7 positions matching TRBD2. Germline values: CDR1 ENHRY, CDR2 SYGVKD. Germline trimming cut 3 bases from V and 6 bases from J; bases unmatched to any gene: 8. The CDR3 sequence is 15 residues long. For the CDR3, the DNA is TGTGCCATCAGTGACCGAGGACTAGTCTTCAATGAGCAGTTCTTC. Its translation is CAISDRGLVFNEQFF.

The chain uses TRBV7-9 and TRBJ2-2; 10 nucleotides match TRBD1. Germline V CDR1 and CDR2: SEHNR, FQNEAQ (reference sequence). The V segment lost 4 bases and the J segment 4 bases; nucleotides outside the gene matches: 6. CDR3 length: 16 amino acids. CDR3 nucleotide sequence: TGTGCCAGCAGCTCCTCCCGACAGGGGGCCACCGGGGAGCTGTTTTTT. It yields the protein CASSSSRQGATGELFF. Using reference TRBV7-9 and TRBJ2-2 for the parts outside the CDR3, the full variable domain is DTGVSQNPRHKITKRGQNVTFRCDPISEHNRLYWYRQTLGQGPEFLTYFQNEAQLEKSRLLSDRFSAERPKGSFSTLEIQRTEQGDSAMYLCASSSSRQGATGELFFGEGSRLTVL.

CDR3 sequence: CSASPRTQYF. The CDR3 region has the DNA TGCAGTGCTAGCCCCAGGACGCAGTATTTT. The genes are TRBV20-1 and TRBJ2-3; D gene unclear. The V and J ends lost 3 bases and 9 bases respectively, with 7 bases between them. The germline gives CDR1 DFQATT, CDR2 SNEGSKA (reference sequence). The CDR3 has 10 residues.

This clone showed up just once. V usage is TRBV5-6 and J usage is TRBJ2-7; TRBD1 agrees at 11 bases. The CDR3 has 15 amino acids. Germline V CDR1 and CDR2: SGHDT, YYEEEE. V lost 0 bases to trimming and J lost 3 bases; unmatched junction nucleotides: 2. The CDR3 here is CASSLGDRGGYEQYF. In DNA, the CDR3 is TGTGCCAGCAGCTTGGGGGACAGGGGGGGCTACGAGCAGTACTTC.

This rearrangement joins TRBV4-1 to TRBJ2-3, with 9 bases lining up with TRBD2. CDR1 MGHRA and CDR2 YSYEKL come from the germline V gene. V dropped 3 bases and J dropped 1; count of bases not matched to a gene: 5. This CDR3 has 16 amino acids. CDR3 protein: CASSHGASGGTDTQYF. Written as DNA, the CDR3 is TGCGCCAGCAGCCACGGGGCTAGCGGGGGCACAGATACGCAGTATTTT.

The chain employs TRBV9 and TRBJ1-1; perhaps TRBD1 as D (5 bases). Per the germline V gene, CDR1 is SGDLS and CDR2 is YYNGEE. The ends were cut back, 0 bases at V and 0 bases at J, with 12 bases in the middle. The CDR3 totals 16 residues. The CDR3 DNA reads TGTGCCAGCAGCGTAGATGCAGGGTATATGAACACTGAAGCTTTCTTT. Its translation: CASSVDAGYMNTEAFF. Full variable domain (missing parts from reference TRBV9 and TRBJ1-1): DSGVTQTPKHLITATGQRVTLRCSPRSGDLSVYWYQQSLDQGLQFLIQYYNGEERAKGNILERFSAQQFPDLHSELNLSSLELGDSALYFCASSVDAGYMNTEAFFGQGTRLTVV.

In its sample, this clone was seen a few times. The rearrangement uses TRBV18 and TRBJ2-5, with TRBD1 matching over 7 bases. The CDR3 contains 15 residues. CDR1 is KGHSH and CDR2 is LQKENI in the germline V gene. V trimming: 6 bases; J trimming: 5 bases; junction bases outside the gene matches: 12. The CDR3 reads CASSRDRDSAETQYF. Here the CDR3 DNA reads TGTGCCAGCTCTCGCGACAGGGACAGTGCGGAGACCCAGTACTTC.

This clone appeared a few times. This chain links TRBV5-1 with TRBJ2-5; a weak D match, TRBD1 (6 bases). Germline CDR1 SGHRS, CDR2 YFSETQ. The V and J ends lost 2 bases and 4 bases respectively, with 15 bases between them. The CDR3 is 15 amino acids. Here the CDR3 reads CASSLSLGRGETQYF. The CDR3 nucleotides are TGCGCCAGCAGCTTAAGCTTAGGCAGGGGAGAGACCCAGTACTTC.

J is TRBJ2-7 and V is TRBV4-1; 8 bases are shared with TRBD1. Germline V CDR1 and CDR2: MGHRA, YSYEKL. The CDR3 sequence is 16 residues long. J gave up 6 bases and V 0 bases, and 10 bases lay outside the gene matches. DNA of the CDR3: TGCGCCAGCAGCCAAGATCTCGGGACAGGTTTGTCCGAGCAGTACTTC. Its translation: CASSQDLGTGLSEQYF.

The chain combines TRBV7-2 with TRBJ2-1; maybe TRBD2 (6 bases). Germline CDR1 is SGHTA and CDR2 is FQGNSA. This CDR3 has 15 residues. Trimming took off 2 bases at V and 7 bases at J, with 15 bases between the two ends. CDR3 region: CASSLPGLTLNEQFF. For the CDR3, the DNA is TGTGCCAGCAGCTTACCCGGACTAACACTGAATGAGCAGTTCTTC.

The chain uses TRBV27 and TRBJ1-5; D is unclear. There are 13 residues in the CDR3. Germline CDR1 is MNHEY and CDR2 is SMNVEV (reference sequence). The V end lost 2 bases, the J end lost 3 bases, and 5 bases lay between the germline ends. The CDR3 here is CASSLRDNQPQHF. Here the CDR3 DNA reads TGTGCCAGCAGTTTACGAGACAATCAGCCCCAGCATTTT.

The chain joins TRBV11-3 to TRBJ2-3; 8 bases line up with TRBD1. The CDR3 extends over 13 amino acids. Germline V lookup: CDR1 SGHNT, CDR2 YENEEA. Trimming removed 7 bases from V and 4 bases from J; junction bases left unmatched: 4. CDR3 sequence: CASKDRAADTQYF. CDR3 nucleotides: TGTGCCAGCAAGGACAGGGCGGCAGATACGCAGTATTTT.

The CDR3: CASSPGGMNTQYF. The CDR3 coding sequence is TGTGCCAGCAGCCCAGGGGGGATGAATACGCAGTATTTT. The J gene is TRBJ2-3, the V gene TRBV5-5; D might be TRBD1 (7 bases). The ends were cut back, 4 bases at V and 7 bases at J, with 13 bases in the middle. The CDR3 consists of 13 residues. The V gene's germline CDR1 is SGHKS and CDR2 YYEKEE (reference sequence).

As to this clone: Distinct nucleotide sequences in the sample also encode this CDR3. The rearrangement uses TRBV5-1 and TRBJ2-5; tentative D call: TRBD1 (6 bases). CDR1 and CDR2 from the germline V gene are SGHRS and YFSETQ. V lost 4 bases and J lost 2, with 15 bases in between. This CDR3 is 15 amino acids long. In DNA, the CDR3 is TGCGCCAGCAGCCCGACAGGAGGTGGGCAAGAGACCCAGTACTTC. Protein product: CASSPTGGGQETQYF.

This clone has a handful of counts. In DNA form, the CDR3 reads TGCGCCAGCAGCCGCTCCGGCGGTTCCCAAGAGACCCAGTACTTC. Protein: CASSRSGGSQETQYF. The chain is built from TRBV4-3 and TRBJ2-5; D is ambiguous. V lost 4 bases, J lost 1 base, and 13 bases lay in between. The CDR3 loop spans 15 amino acids. The germline V gene has CDR1 LGHNA and CDR2 YSLEER.

The rearrangement joins TRBV18 to TRBJ1-1; 12 bases line up with TRBD1. CDR3 length: 17 residues. Germline loops: CDR1 KGHSH, CDR2 LQKENI. The V and J ends lost 6 bases and 4 bases, in that order; junction bases with no gene match: 12. As DNA, the CDR3 is TGTGCCAGCTCGACCCTGGGACAGGGGGCTGTGAGCACTGAAGCTTTCTTT. Translating it yields CASSTLGQGAVSTEAFF.

J is TRBJ2-7 and V is TRBV18; tentatively, D is TRBD2 (6 bases). This CDR3 contains 16 residues. Germline V gene lookup returns CDR1 KGHSH and CDR2 LQKENI. The V end was cut by 3 bases, the J end by 5 bases, with 20 bases between. CDR3 DNA: TGTGCCAGCTCACCCCCGGAGGGGTTAGGTAGCAACGAGCAGTACTTC. This sequence encodes CASSPPEGLGSNEQYF.